A single sample is the source of the 9 T cell receptor beta chains below, sequenced in a study of blood T cell repertoires in COVID-19. Clones were read by immunoSEQ multiplex PCR, and TCRdb kept only the in-frame ones, dropping some. Of 60,000 to 75,000 clones in the sample, roughly 87% were seen once. Sequencing was carried out using peripheral blood. The receptors here all came from a woman between 50 and 59 years old with COVID-19, enrolled during active disease.

The V and J genes are TRBV19 and TRBJ1-2; D is undetermined. CDR1 and CDR2 from the germline V gene are LNHDA and SQIVND (reference sequence). The ends were cut back, 7 bases at V and 3 bases at J, with 21 bases in the middle. The CDR3 is 16 amino acids. DNA for the CDR3: TGTGCCAGTAAGCTCGGAGGAGACCGGCTAGACTATGGCTACACCTTC. Residues: CASKLGGDRLDYGYTF.

CDR3 sequence (DNA): TGTGCCAGCAGCCTAGTCGGGGGCAATGAGCAGTTCTTC. It specifies CASSLVGGNEQFF. V gene TRBV5-6 combines with J gene TRBJ2-1, with a weak D call TRBD2 (6 bases). V gave up 4 bases and J gave up 6 bases, with 11 bases separating them. This CDR3 comprises 13 residues. Germline V gene sequence: CDR1 SGHDT, CDR2 YYEEEE.

This clone has only one observation. The chain uses TRBV7-3 and TRBJ2-2; TRBD2 matches 7 bases. Germline CDR1 and CDR2: SGHTA and FQGTGA. Trimming took 4 bases from V and 2 from J; bases not matched to a gene: 4. This CDR3 has 15 amino acids. The CDR3: CASSSAGTNTGELFF. The CDR3, as DNA: TGTGCCAGCAGCTCAGCGGGAACAAACACCGGGGAGCTGTTTTTT. Using reference TRBV7-3 and TRBJ2-2 for the parts outside the CDR3, the full variable domain is GAGVSQTPSNKVTEKGKYVELRCDPISGHTALYWYRQSLGQGPEFLIYFQGTGAADDSGLPNDRFFAVRPEGSVSTLKIQRTERGDSAVYLCASSSAGTNTGELFFGEGSRLTVL.

The rearrangement links TRBV20-1 to TRBJ2-5; D uncertain. This CDR3 is built from 11 residues. Germline V gene data show CDR1 as DFQATT and CDR2 as SNEGSKA (reference sequence). Trimming removed 3 bases at V and 5 bases at J, with 7 bases between. CDR3 coding DNA: TGCAGTGCTAGGTGGCGGGAGACCCAGTACTTC. This gives the protein CSARWRETQYF.

This rearrangement joins TRBV3-1 (or the pseudogene TRBV3-2) to TRBJ2-1, with TRBD2 matching over 11 bases. CDR1 and CDR2 from the germline V gene are LGHDT and YNNKEL (reference sequence). The V segment lost 2 bases and the J segment 2 bases; nucleotides outside the gene matches: 2. The CDR3 is made up of 16 amino acids. The CDR3: CASSQTSGRAYNEQFF. The DNA for the CDR3 is TGTGCCAGCAGCCAAACTAGCGGGAGAGCCTACAATGAGCAGTTCTTC.

This chain connects TRBV10-3 to TRBJ2-7; no clear D. This CDR3 contains 13 residues. The germline CDR1 and CDR2 sequences are ENHRY and SYGVKD. Trimming removed 6 bases at V and 1 base at J, with 10 bases between. The CDR3 nucleotides are TGTGCCATCAGACCAGAACAGTCCTACGAGCAGTACTTC. It codes for CAIRPEQSYEQYF.

The chain is built from TRBV15 and TRBJ2-1; TRBD2 might be the D (5 bases). With 2 bases removed from V and 9 bases from J, the gap between germline ends came to 14 bases. This CDR3 has 14 residues. Germline V gives CDR1 LNHNV, CDR2 YYDKDF (reference sequence). The DNA of the CDR3 is TGTGCCACCAGCAGACCCCCCCGAAGCGGTGAGCAGTTCTTC. It encodes CATSRPPRSGEQFF.

The V and J genes are TRBV5-1 and TRBJ1-5; the D is unclear. CDR1 is SGHRS, CDR2 YFSETQ, per germline. The germline V and J ends were trimmed by 0 bases and 4 bases, with 11 bases remaining between them. CDR3 size: 15 residues. The CDR3 region has the DNA TGCGCCAGCAGCTTGGTACCGACACGGAATCAGCCCCAGCATTTT. Amino acids: CASSLVPTRNQPQHF. The full variable domain, rest sourced from reference TRBV5-1 and TRBJ1-5, is KAGVTQTPRYLIKTRGQQVTLSCSPISGHRSVSWYQQTPGQGLQFLFEYFSETQRNKGNFPGRFSGRQFSNSRSEMNVSTLELGDSALYLCASSLVPTRNQPQHFGDGTRLSIL.

The chain has TRBV30 and TRBJ2-7; tentatively, D is TRBD2 (5 bases). There are 13 residues in the CDR3. The germline CDR1 and CDR2 sequences are GTSNPN and SVGIG (reference sequence). Trimming pared 4 bases from V and 12 bases from J, leaving 22 bases between. The DNA for the CDR3 is TGTGCCTGGACCACCTCGGAATGGACTTGGGTGTACTTC. Protein product: CAWTTSEWTWVYF.